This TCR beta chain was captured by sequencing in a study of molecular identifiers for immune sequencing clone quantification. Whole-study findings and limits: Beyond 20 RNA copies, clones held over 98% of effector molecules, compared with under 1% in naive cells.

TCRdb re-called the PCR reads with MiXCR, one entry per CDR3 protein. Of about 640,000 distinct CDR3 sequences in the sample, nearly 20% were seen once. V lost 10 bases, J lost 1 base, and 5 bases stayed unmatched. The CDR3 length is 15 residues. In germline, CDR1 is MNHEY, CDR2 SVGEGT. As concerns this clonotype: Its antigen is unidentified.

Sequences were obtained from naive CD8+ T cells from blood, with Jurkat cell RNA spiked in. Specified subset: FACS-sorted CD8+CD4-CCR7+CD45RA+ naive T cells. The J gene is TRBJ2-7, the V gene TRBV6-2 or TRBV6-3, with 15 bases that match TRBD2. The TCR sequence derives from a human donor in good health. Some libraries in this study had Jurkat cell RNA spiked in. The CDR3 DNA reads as TGTGCCACCTGGACTAGCGGGGGGGTATCCTACGAGCAGTACTTC. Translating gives CATWTSGGVSYEQYF.